This note documents a single TCR beta chain sequence. CDR1 SGDLS and CDR2 YYNGEE come from the germline V gene. This CDR3 is built from 16 residues. With V trimmed by 2 bases and J by 4 bases, 5 bases remained unmatched. Here immunoSEQ multiplex PCR was the method, and the copy in TCRdb shows in-frame clones only, minus some. In the table there are 130,000 to 150,000 clones, 70% to 90% of which are singletons. The sample is drawn from a study of blood T cell repertoires in COVID-19. Sequenced input: peripheral blood. The chain uses TRBV9 and TRBJ2-1; 11 bases are a match to TRBD2. This receptor was obtained from a woman aged 55-69 years with COVID-19, enrolled during active disease. CDR3 loop: CASSVELAGDYNEQFF. The CDR3 DNA is TGTGCCAGCAGCGTCGAACTAGCGGGGGATTACAATGAGCAGTTCTTC. The variable domain in full, with the rest retrieved from reference TRBV9 and TRBJ2-1, is DSGVTQTPKHLITATGQRVTLRCSPRSGDLSVYWYQQSLDQGLQFLIQYYNGEERAKGNILERFSAQQFPDLHSELNLSSLELGDSALYFCASSVELAGDYNEQFFGPGTRLTVL.